This T cell receptor beta chain was retrieved from a study of T cell changes during pregnancy in multiple sclerosis. This table comes from immunoSEQ multiplex PCR, and its TCRdb copy is limited to in-frame clones, with some not included. The profile shows about 70,000 clones, 92% of them singletons. CDR1 GTSNPN and CDR2 SVGIG come from the germline V gene (reference sequence). The CDR3 sequence is 15 residues long. The germline V and J ends were trimmed by 1 base and 6 bases, with 18 bases remaining between them. The TCR comes from a female donor with multiple sclerosis, enrolled in a pregnancy study. The sample consisted of peripheral blood, taken after pregnancy. The chain is built from TRBV30 and TRBJ1-2; D is unclear. Here the CDR3 reads CAWSGLPQYIDGYTF. CDR3 DNA: TGTGCCTGGAGTGGACTGCCACAATATATCGATGGCTACACCTTC.